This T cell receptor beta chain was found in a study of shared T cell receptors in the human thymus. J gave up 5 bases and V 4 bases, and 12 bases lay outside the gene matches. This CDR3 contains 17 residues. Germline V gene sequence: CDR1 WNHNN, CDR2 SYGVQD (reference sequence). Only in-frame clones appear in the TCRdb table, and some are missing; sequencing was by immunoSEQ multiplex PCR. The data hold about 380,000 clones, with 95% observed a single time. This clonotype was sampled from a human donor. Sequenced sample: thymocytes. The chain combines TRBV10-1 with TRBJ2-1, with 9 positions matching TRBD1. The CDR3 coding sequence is TGCGCCAGCAGTGGCCACACAGGGGGCGCAAAAAACAATGAGCAGTTCTTC. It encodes CASSGHTGGAKNNEQFF.